This TCR beta chain was observed in a study of early T cells in non-severe SARS-CoV-2 infection. Study context: Sequencing used unsorted whole-blood bulk RNA, so chains lack pairing.

The CDR3 is 11 residues long. The V gene's germline CDR1 is SQVTM and CDR2 ANQGSEA. The V end lost 7 bases, the J end lost 6 bases, and 10 bases lay between the germline ends. TCRdb re-derived calls from the 5' RACE reads in MiXCR, one entry per CDR3 protein. The data hold tens of thousands of distinct CDR3 sequences, with approximately 11% observed a single time. Judged by abundance, this clonotype is medium-sized. Sample: whole blood. The V gene is TRBV29-1, the J gene TRBJ2-1; possible D gene TRBD1, 6 bases. The clonotype was recovered from an adult who was a healthcare worker with PCR-confirmed SARS-CoV-2 infection or an uninfected control (not recorded which). CDR3 sequence: CSGRGGNEQFF. The CDR3 bases are TGCAGCGGCCGAGGGGGCAATGAGCAGTTCTTC.